The 21 T cell receptor beta chains listed next were all sequenced from one sample in a study of neoadjuvant anti-PD-1 for oral cavity cancer. Libraries were prepared by immunoSEQ multiplex PCR; TCRdb keeps only in-frame clonotypes and omits some of them. The sample records tens of thousands of clones, 80% to 90% being singletons. This sample comprised PBMCs, obtained before nivolumab (anti-PD-1) treatment. Receptor source: a person between 40 and 79 years old with oral cavity squamous cell carcinoma.

To note about this clone: Other DNA sequences in this specimen translate into the identical CDR3. V and J are TRBV27 and TRBJ1-5, with unresolved D. This CDR3 is 13 amino acids long. Trimming took 3 bases from V and 5 from J, leaving 8 bases between them. Germline V gene sequence: CDR1 MNHEY, CDR2 SMNVEV (reference sequence). The CDR3 nucleotides are TGTGCCAGCAGTTTGAAGGAATATCAGCCCCAGCATTTT. Protein: CASSLKEYQPQHF.

The J gene is TRBJ1-5, the V gene TRBV19; D is ambiguous. The germline CDR1 and CDR2 sequences are LNHDA and SQIVND (reference sequence). The length of the CDR3 is 14 residues. V lost 1 base to trimming and J lost 5 bases, with 9 bases between them. The CDR3 spells CASSIGGRDQPQHF. The DNA for the CDR3 is TGTGCCAGTAGTATAGGGGGAAGGGATCAGCCCCAGCATTTT.

The gene calls are TRBV10-3 and TRBJ2-1; D assignment may be TRBD1 or TRBD2 (5 bases each). CDR1 ENHRY and CDR2 SYGVKD come from the germline V gene. Trimming took off 3 bases at V and 5 bases at J, with 17 bases between the two ends. There are 16 residues in the CDR3. CDR3 sequence reads: CAISESLGTGHNEQFF. CDR3 nucleotides: TGTGCCATCAGTGAAAGTTTGGGGACGGGGCACAATGAGCAGTTCTTC.

The V gene is TRBV9, the J gene TRBJ2-1, with D perhaps TRBD1 or TRBD2 (5 bases each). Trimming removed 3 bases from V and 4 bases from J, with 20 bases in between. The CDR3 spans 17 residues. The V gene's germline CDR1 is SGDLS and CDR2 YYNGEE. The DNA of the CDR3 is TGTGCCAGCAGCGCAAGTCCCTTTGACAGCGGTTACAATGAGCAGTTCTTC. As protein: CASSASPFDSGYNEQFF.

This clone has just a few counts. The chain uses TRBV15 and TRBJ2-7; a weak D match, TRBD2 (5 bases). The CDR3 has 16 residues. Germline values: CDR1 LNHNV, CDR2 YYDKDF (reference sequence). The V and J ends lost 3 bases and 2 bases respectively, with 17 bases between them. CDR3 in amino acids: CATSRGRGLLPYEQYF. The CDR3 coding sequence is TGTGCCACCAGCAGGGGCCGCGGGCTGCTCCCCTACGAGCAGTACTTC.

This CDR3 reads CASSLQGGTDTQYF. The CDR3 nucleotides read TGCGCCAGCAGCTTACAGGGTGGCACAGATACGCAGTATTTT. The gene calls are TRBV5-1 and TRBJ2-3; D possibly corresponds to TRBD1 (6 bases). The V end was cut by 2 bases, the J end by 1 base, with 8 bases between. The CDR3 extends over 14 amino acids. The germline V gene has CDR1 SGHRS and CDR2 YFSETQ.

The gene calls are TRBV5-1 and TRBJ2-1; TRBD2 aligns across 7 bases. After removal of 4 bases from V and 7 bases from J, the junction contained 20 bases not matched to a gene. CDR3 length: 18 residues. The germline V gene has CDR1 SGHRS and CDR2 YFSETQ. CDR3 coding DNA: TGCGCCAGCAGCAGAGAACCACAAACTAGCGCCGGGGGGAATGAGCAGTTCTTC. Translating gives CASSREPQTSAGGNEQFF.

The chain has TRBV5-4 and TRBJ1-6; TRBD1 agrees at 7 bases. Trimming removed 4 bases from V and 7 bases from J; junction bases left unmatched: 2. The CDR3 spans 13 residues. CDR1 and CDR2 from the germline V gene are SGHNT and YYREEE (reference sequence). CDR3 nucleotides: TGTGCCAGCAGCAAACAGGGGAATTCACCCCTCCACTTT. This encodes CASSKQGNSPLHF.

A few counts support this clone. V gene TRBV18 combines with J gene TRBJ2-7, with D perhaps matching TRBD1 (6 bases). The germline V gene has CDR1 KGHSH and CDR2 LQKENI. Trimming removed 3 bases at V and 3 bases at J, with 12 bases between. The CDR3 extends over 14 amino acids. CDR3 nucleotide sequence: TGTGCCAGCTCACCTTGGACAGAAAGCTACGAGCAGTACTTC. Translating gives CASSPWTESYEQYF.

The rearrangement uses TRBV6-1 and TRBJ2-5; TRBD2 agrees at 7 bases. The CDR3 runs to 16 residues. The trim removed 3 bases at V and 0 bases at J, leaving 7 bases unmatched. Germline V gene lookup returns CDR1 MNHNS and CDR2 SASEGT. CDR3 amino acids: CASSELWGGDQETQYF. Here the CDR3 DNA reads TGTGCCAGCAGTGAGTTGTGGGGGGGGGACCAAGAGACCCAGTACTTC.

This chain joins TRBV7-8 and TRBJ1-1, with D possibly TRBD1 on 6 matching bases. V was shortened by 7 bases and J by 0 bases, with 15 bases between the two germline ends. This CDR3 is built from 15 residues. Germline V gives CDR1 SGHVS, CDR2 FQNEAQ. CDR3 sequence reads: CASTIGGLMNTEAFF. The DNA for the CDR3 is TGTGCCAGCACCATTGGGGGGCTAATGAACACTGAAGCTTTCTTT.

This clone has a handful of counts. The chain has TRBV27 and TRBJ1-5, with a weak D call TRBD1 (5 bases). The CDR3 loop spans 15 amino acids. Trimming shortened V by 0 bases and J by 6 bases, and 12 bases separated the two germline ends. In germline, CDR1 is MNHEY, CDR2 SMNVEV (reference sequence). CDR3 coding DNA: TGTGCCAGCAGTTTATCGATCGGGGGGGGTCAGCCCCAGCATTTT. This gives the protein CASSLSIGGGQPQHF.

The J gene is TRBJ1-1, the V gene TRBV7-6; no firm D call. V dropped 4 bases and J dropped 1 base, with 7 bases sitting between them. From germline, CDR1 is SGHVS and CDR2 FNYEAQ. The CDR3 runs to 13 residues. The CDR3, as DNA: TGTGCCAGCAGCTCCCTGCGGAACACTGAAGCTTTCTTT. Translating it yields CASSSLRNTEAFF.

This chain joins TRBV11-3 and TRBJ2-7; D is ambiguous. Trimming removed 4 bases from V and 12 bases from J, with 16 bases in between. The germline CDR1 and CDR2 sequences are SGHNT and YENEEA. The CDR3 spans 12 residues. CDR3 in DNA: TGTGCCAGCAGCTCCGGACCGGCGGCTCCGTACTTC. Its translation is CASSSGPAAPYF. The full variable domain, completed using reference TRBV11-3 and TRBJ2-7, is EAGVVQSPRYKIIEKKQPVAFWCNPISGHNTLYWYLQNLGQGPELLIRYENEEAVDDSQLPKDRFSAERLKGVDSTLKIQPAELGDSAVYLCASSSGPAAPYFGPGTRLTVT.

This clone appeared a single time. The chain couples TRBV28 to TRBJ1-5; no clear D. This CDR3 comprises 12 residues. In germline, CDR1 is MDHEN, CDR2 SYDVKM. The V gene lost 8 bases and the J gene lost 10 bases, with 15 bases spanning the gap. The CDR3 reads CASGVDGHPQHF. CDR3 DNA sequence: TGTGCCAGCGGGGTAGACGGTCACCCCCAGCATTTT.

The V call is TRBV2, the J call TRBJ1-4; D not certain. CDR1 is SNHLY and CDR2 is FYNNEI in the germline V gene. Trimming shortened V by 4 bases and J by 7 bases, and 16 bases separated the two germline ends. The CDR3 is 15 residues long. The CDR3 sequence: CASSARILRGEKLFF. The CDR3 DNA follows: TGTGCCAGCAGTGCCCGGATCCTGAGAGGTGAAAAACTGTTTTTT.

This chain links TRBV27 with TRBJ2-7; tentatively, D is TRBD2 (5 bases). Trimming stripped 5 bases from V and 3 bases from J, with 14 bases between. CDR1 is MNHEY and CDR2 is SMNVEV in the germline V gene (reference sequence). This CDR3 spans 14 amino acids. CDR3 nucleotide sequence: TGTGCCAGCAGTCAACGACTATCCTACTACGAGCAGTACTTC. Protein: CASSQRLSYYEQYF.

The chain is built from TRBV6-1 and TRBJ2-7; D may be TRBD2 (6 bases). Germline CDR1 and CDR2: MNHNS and SASEGT. The CDR3 is 16 residues long. V lost 1 base, J lost 0 bases, and 13 bases lay in between. CDR3 DNA: TGTGCCAGCAGTGAAGAGGCGACTAGTTTCTCCTACGAGCAGTACTTC. It codes for CASSEEATSFSYEQYF.

There are a few counts of this clone. V usage is TRBV6-1 and J usage is TRBJ2-7; D is perhaps TRBD2 (6 bases). This CDR3 has 14 amino acids. Trimming took 6 bases from V and 2 from J, leaving 14 bases between them. Germline values: CDR1 MNHNS, CDR2 SASEGT. CDR3 in amino acids: CASRTWTIPYEQYF. CDR3 nucleotides: TGTGCCAGCAGAACCTGGACTATCCCCTACGAGCAGTACTTC.

V and J are TRBV10-1 and TRBJ1-1; D uncertain. The germline V gene encodes CDR1 WNHNN and CDR2 SYGVQD (reference sequence). This CDR3 comprises 14 residues. V lost 0 bases, J lost 2 bases, and 7 bases lay in between. CDR3 region: CASSESTDNTEAFF. Here the CDR3 DNA reads TGCGCCAGCAGTGAGTCGACCGATAACACTGAAGCTTTCTTT.

The gene calls are TRBV11-2 and TRBJ2-3; 13 nucleotides agree with TRBD2. The junction had 8 bases not matched to a gene; V was cut back by 1 base and J by 1 base. The CDR3 is 19 amino acids. From germline, CDR1 is SGHAT and CDR2 FQNNGV. The CDR3 DNA sequence: TGTGCCAGCAGCTTAGGTTGGGGACTAGCGGGAATCGGCACAGATACGCAGTATTTT. It specifies CASSLGWGLAGIGTDTQYF.